Listed here are 5 T cell receptor beta chains from one sample, sequenced in a study of T cells after yellow fever vaccination. TCRdb reprocessed the 5' RACE reads via MiXCR and lists one record per CDR3 protein. The sample includes about 370,000 distinct CDR3 sequences, around 10% of them seen just once. The source was PBMCs, collected on the day of the first yellow fever vaccination. The receptors were sampled from a man between 18 and 35 years old who received the YFV17D yellow fever vaccine.

The chain is built from TRBV5-1 and TRBJ2-5, with D tentatively TRBD1 (5 bases). Trimming shortened V by 4 bases and J by 1 base, and 14 bases separated the two germline ends. In germline, CDR1 is SGHRS, CDR2 YFSETQ. The CDR3 runs to 15 residues. The CDR3: CASSENPGSQETQYF. DNA for the CDR3: TGCGCCAGCAGCGAGAATCCAGGGTCCCAAGAGACCCAGTACTTC.

This clonotype was seen more than once but under ten times. The chain recombines TRBV19 with TRBJ2-6; no clear D. V shed 7 bases and J shed 0 bases, with 4 bases lying between them. From germline, CDR1 is LNHDA and CDR2 SQIVND (reference sequence). The CDR3 is 13 amino acids. This CDR3 is CASKPSGANVLTF. The CDR3 bases are TGTGCCAGTAAGCCCTCTGGGGCCAACGTCCTGACTTTC.

CDR3 sequence (DNA): TGTGCCAGCAGCACAGGGGGGGGAAGCTACACCTTC. It codes for CASSTGGGSYTF. The rearrangement uses TRBV12-3 or TRBV12-4 and TRBJ1-2; 8 bases agree with TRBD1. V shed 6 bases and J 9 bases; nucleotides not matched to a gene: 6. The CDR3 loop spans 12 amino acids.

The table lists this clonotype with a few counts. V and J are TRBV25-1 and TRBJ2-5, with D uncertain. This CDR3 has 14 amino acids. The germline V gene has CDR1 MGHDK and CDR2 SYGVNS. V lost 5 bases to trimming and J lost 6 bases, with 16 bases between them. In nucleotides, the CDR3 is TGTGCCAGCAGTTTGACCGGTACACTCCAGACCCAGTACTTC. Amino acids: CASSLTGTLQTQYF.

This clonotype has just a few counts. The V and J genes are TRBV7-8 and TRBJ2-1; no firm D call. The CDR3 totals 15 residues. Trimming left V 1 base short and J 8 bases short, with 15 bases between. Germline assignment: CDR1 SGHVS and CDR2 FQNEAQ. The CDR3 DNA is TGTGCCAGCAGCTTAGTGGTTGCATCGGGTCATGAGCAGTTCTTC. Its protein product is CASSLVVASGHEQFF.